The sample holds one count of the clone carrying this T cell receptor (beta chain). The target antigen is unknown. This entry belongs to a study of cytomegalovirus exposure and HLA in healthy donors. The overall study: A subsequent analysis reported that the 95 to 150 validation repertoires were produced on the same platform that had also been used for the 600 to 800 first-cohort repertoires.

Broader study findings: According to the study, around 150 TCR beta chains were cytomegalovirus-associated. Testing in vitro showed three CMV-associated chains specific for CMV antigens.

Among the 110 or so subjects of the validation cohort, separate from the roughly 670-subject first cohort, were the donors. CDR1 MGHDK and CDR2 SYGVNS come from the germline V gene. This CDR3 is 14 amino acids long. Germline trimming cut 7 bases from V and 4 bases from J; bases unmatched to any gene: 5. TCRdb's copy holds only in-frame clones and misses some; the assay was immunoSEQ multiplex PCR. In the table there are tens of thousands of clones, roughly 96% of which are singletons. This sequence joins TRBV25-1 and TRBJ2-1; TRBD2 agrees at 9 bases. Source material: PBMCs. This sequence originates from a man between 18 and 29 years old in good health and CMV-seronegative. This CDR3 is CASTGAGGYNEQFF. Here the CDR3 DNA reads TGTGCCAGCACAGGGGCGGGAGGGTACAATGAGCAGTTCTTC.